This T cell receptor (beta chain) was identified during a study of T cell responses to AZD1222 COVID-19 vaccine. Study at large: Pooled samples include second doses given at about 4 or 12 weeks. Study-level findings and limits: Unmutated variant regions are reportedly the target of nearly half of TCRs that are spike-specific. Females outnumbered males among donors, who were mostly white British; clonal diversity was possibly underestimated.

To note about this clone: Its target is unknown.

Germline V gives CDR1 SGHTA, CDR2 FQGNSA. V was shortened by 1 base and J by 5 bases, with 5 bases between the two germline ends. CDR3 size: 12 residues. Sequenced by immunoSEQ multiplex PCR; TCRdb stores in-frame clones only, minus some. The sample has under 120,000 clones; about 92% are singletons. The chain recombines TRBV7-2 with TRBJ2-5; D is undetermined. This material consisted of peripheral blood, taken on day 0 of AZD1222 vaccination. The clonotype originates from an adult in good health. CDR3 sequence: CASSLVGETQYF. The CDR3 nucleotides read TGTGCCAGCAGCTTAGTCGGTGAGACCCAGTACTTC.